The clone carrying this T cell receptor beta chain was observed at least ten times. Its antigen is not identified. Not a single patient had been given any form of treatment at any point before undergoing thyroid surgery. These data come from a study of metastatic and nonmetastatic thyroid tumors. In the study's own analysis: Construction of a distant-metastasis classifier for papillary thyroid cancer relied on CDR3 differences across clinicopathological groups. TCRdb re-clonotyped the PCR reads via MiXCR. The V and J calls were not made by the authors but by TCRdb's processing. The repertoire holds some 19,000 clones, with more than 20% as singletons. Overall study findings and caveats: Reportedly, malignant thyroid tumors had significantly higher TCR beta diversity than benign nodules, in blood and tumor.

CDR1 SGHNT and CDR2 YYREEE come from the germline V gene (reference sequence). Trimming took off 0 bases at V and 2 bases at J, with 2 bases between the two ends. The CDR3 extends over 13 amino acids. Sequencing was carried out using blood. The V and J genes are TRBV5-4 and TRBJ1-4; D is ambiguous. The clonotype originates from a male donor with papillary thyroid cancer or a benign thyroid nodule (not recorded which). Some clones in this sample may be carry-over from other donors' samples. The CDR3 DNA reads TGTGCCAGCAGCTTGGACACTAATGAAAAACTGTTTTTT. It codes for CASSLDTNEKLFF.